This T cell receptor (beta chain) was captured in a study of blood T cell dynamics during melanoma immunotherapy. For the study at large: Metastatic melanoma patients received first-line pembrolizumab or nivolumab plus ipilimumab.

DNA loading was fixed at 350 to 450 ng for all bulk PBMC samples. Data came from immunoSEQ multiplex PCR; TCRdb stores just in-frame clones and leaves some out. This sample has 10,000 or so clones, with over 75% found just once. Losses at the gene ends were 3 bases for V and 2 bases for J; bases not matched to a gene: 2. The CDR3 has 14 residues. The germline CDR1 and CDR2 sequences are MNHEY and SMNVEV (reference sequence). This sample's time point: week 3, after first cycle of checkpoint inhibitor. Patients with prior systemic cancer treatment, concomitant immunosuppressants, or other active malignancies were excluded.

The origin of this receptor is a human donor with melanoma. The chain uses TRBV27 and TRBJ2-7; 9 bases align to TRBD2. The material sequenced was blood, taken from a patient treated with checkpoint blockade. CDR3: CASSFSSGAYEQYF. As DNA, the CDR3 is TGTGCCAGCAGTTTCTCTAGCGGGGCCTACGAGCAGTACTTC.